This TCR beta chain is from a study of long-term antiretroviral therapy in people with HIV. At survey level, the immunoSEQ assay was run in its v3.0 version. Assay: immunoSEQ multiplex PCR; the TCRdb copy retains only in-frame clones and omits some. The sample includes 23,000 or so clones, 85% to 95% of them seen just once. In each sample, 1-10 million cryopreserved PBMC were present before DNA extraction. The CDR3 totals 13 residues. Germline V gene sequence: CDR1 ENHRY, CDR2 SYGVKD. The germline V and J ends were trimmed by 6 bases and 6 bases, with 15 bases remaining between them. The genes are TRBV10-3 and TRBJ2-7; tentative D call: TRBD1 (6 bases). This sequence originates from a woman aged 40 to 50 with HIV. The source material was unsorted PBMCs, sampled 7.6 years after starting antiretroviral therapy. The DNA for the CDR3 is TGTGCCATCAGCCGGACAGAGAGAGGCGAGCAGTACTTC. Protein product: CAISRTERGEQYF.